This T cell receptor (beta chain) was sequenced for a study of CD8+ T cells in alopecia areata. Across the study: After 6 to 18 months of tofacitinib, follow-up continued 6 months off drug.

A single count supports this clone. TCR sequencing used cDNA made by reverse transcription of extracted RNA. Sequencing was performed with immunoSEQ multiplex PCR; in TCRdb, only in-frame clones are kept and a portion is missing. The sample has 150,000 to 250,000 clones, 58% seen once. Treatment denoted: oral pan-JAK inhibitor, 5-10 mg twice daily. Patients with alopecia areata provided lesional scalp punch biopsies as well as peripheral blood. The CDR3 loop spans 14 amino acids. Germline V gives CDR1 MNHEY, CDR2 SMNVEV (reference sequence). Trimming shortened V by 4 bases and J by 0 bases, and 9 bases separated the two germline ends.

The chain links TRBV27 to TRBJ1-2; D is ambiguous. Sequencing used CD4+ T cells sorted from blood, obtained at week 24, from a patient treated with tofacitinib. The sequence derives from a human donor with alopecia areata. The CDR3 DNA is TGTGCCAGCAGTTCTGCGGGAGCTAACTATGGCTACACCTTC. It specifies CASSSAGANYGYTF.